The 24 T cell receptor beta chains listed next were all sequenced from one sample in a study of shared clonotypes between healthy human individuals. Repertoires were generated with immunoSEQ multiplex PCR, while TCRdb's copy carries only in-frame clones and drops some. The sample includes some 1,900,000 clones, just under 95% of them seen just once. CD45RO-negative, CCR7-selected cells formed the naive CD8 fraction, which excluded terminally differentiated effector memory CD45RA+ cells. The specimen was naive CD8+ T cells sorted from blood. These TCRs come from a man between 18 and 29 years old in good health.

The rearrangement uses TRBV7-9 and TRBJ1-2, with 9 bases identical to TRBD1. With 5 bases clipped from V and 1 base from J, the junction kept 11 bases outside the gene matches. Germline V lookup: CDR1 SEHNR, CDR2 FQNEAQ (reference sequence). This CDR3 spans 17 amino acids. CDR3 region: CASSRGQGALFNYGYTF. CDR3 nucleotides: TGTGCCAGCAGCCGGGGACAGGGAGCCCTTTTTAACTATGGCTACACCTTC.

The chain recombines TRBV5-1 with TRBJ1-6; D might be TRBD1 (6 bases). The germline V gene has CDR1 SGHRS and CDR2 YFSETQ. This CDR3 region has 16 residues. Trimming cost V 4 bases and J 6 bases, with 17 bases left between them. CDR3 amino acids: CASSRNRESFNSPLHF. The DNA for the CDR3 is TGCGCCAGCAGCCGAAACAGGGAGAGTTTTAATTCACCCCTCCACTTT.

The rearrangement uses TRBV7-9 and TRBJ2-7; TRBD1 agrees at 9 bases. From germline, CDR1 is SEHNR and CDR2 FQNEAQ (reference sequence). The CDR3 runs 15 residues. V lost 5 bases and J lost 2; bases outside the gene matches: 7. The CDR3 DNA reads TGTGCCAGCAGCGGACAGGGGCACTTACCCTACGAGCAGTACTTC. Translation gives CASSGQGHLPYEQYF. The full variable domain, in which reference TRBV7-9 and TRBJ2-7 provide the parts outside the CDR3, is DTGVSQNPRHKITKRGQNVTFRCDPISEHNRLYWYRQTLGQGPEFLTYFQNEAQLEKSRLLSDRFSAERPKGSFSTLEIQRTEQGDSAMYLCASSGQGHLPYEQYFGPGTRLTVT.

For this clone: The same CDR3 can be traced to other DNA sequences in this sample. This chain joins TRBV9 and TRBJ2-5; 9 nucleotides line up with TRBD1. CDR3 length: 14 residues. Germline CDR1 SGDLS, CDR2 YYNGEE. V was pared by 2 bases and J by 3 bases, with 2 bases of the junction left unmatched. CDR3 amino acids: CASSVGDREETQYF. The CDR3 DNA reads TGTGCCAGCAGCGTCGGGGACAGGGAAGAGACCCAGTACTTC.

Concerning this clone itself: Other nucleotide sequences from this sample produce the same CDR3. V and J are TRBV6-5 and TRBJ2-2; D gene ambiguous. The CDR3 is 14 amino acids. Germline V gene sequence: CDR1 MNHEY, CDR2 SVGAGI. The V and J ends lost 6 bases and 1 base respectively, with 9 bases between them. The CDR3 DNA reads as TGTGCCAGCAGCCCCTTGATGAACACCGGGGAGCTGTTTTTT. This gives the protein CASSPLMNTGELFF.

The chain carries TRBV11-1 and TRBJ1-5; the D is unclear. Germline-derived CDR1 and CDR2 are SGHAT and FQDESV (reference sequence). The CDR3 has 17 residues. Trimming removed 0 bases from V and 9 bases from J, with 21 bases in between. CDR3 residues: CASSLAPTPIRPGPQHF. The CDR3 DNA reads TGTGCCAGCAGCTTAGCTCCGACTCCAATTCGCCCAGGGCCCCAGCATTTT.

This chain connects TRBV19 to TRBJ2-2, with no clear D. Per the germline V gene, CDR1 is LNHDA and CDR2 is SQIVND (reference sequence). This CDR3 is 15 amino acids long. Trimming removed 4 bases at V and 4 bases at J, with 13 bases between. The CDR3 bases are TGTGCCAGTAGTAGTGACGGTATGGTCACCGGGGAGCTGTTTTTT. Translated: CASSSDGMVTGELFF.

The CDR3 loop reads CASRLTAEQPQHF. In DNA form, the CDR3 reads TGTGCCAGCAGGCTCACAGCGGAGCAGCCCCAGCATTTT. The chain is built from TRBV2 and TRBJ1-5, with D unresolved. V was trimmed by 6 bases and J by 7 bases, leaving 13 bases between them. The CDR3 length is 13 residues. Germline lookup yields CDR1 SNHLY and CDR2 FYNNEI.

CDR3 in amino acids: CASSSSLGQSTDTQYF. The DNA for the CDR3 is TGTGCCAGCAGCTCCTCCCTGGGGCAAAGCACAGATACGCAGTATTTT. The V call is TRBV7-8, the J call TRBJ2-3, with D possibly being TRBD1 (5 bases). The V gene lost 4 bases and the J gene lost 0 bases, with 14 bases spanning the gap. CDR1 SGHVS and CDR2 FQNEAQ come from the germline V gene. This CDR3 spans 16 amino acids. Full variable domain (missing parts from reference TRBV7-8 and TRBJ2-3): GAGVSQSPRYKVAKRGQDVALRCDPISGHVSLFWYQQALGQGPEFLTYFQNEAQLDKSGLPSDRFFAERPEGSVSTLKIQRTQQEDSAVYLCASSSSLGQSTDTQYFGPGTRLTVL.

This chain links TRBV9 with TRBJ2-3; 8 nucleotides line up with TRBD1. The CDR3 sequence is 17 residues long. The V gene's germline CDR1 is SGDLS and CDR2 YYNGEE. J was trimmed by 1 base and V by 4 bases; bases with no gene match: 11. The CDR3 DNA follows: TGTGCCAGCAGCCCAGGACAGGGCCTGATCGGCACAGATACGCAGTATTTT. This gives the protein CASSPGQGLIGTDTQYF.

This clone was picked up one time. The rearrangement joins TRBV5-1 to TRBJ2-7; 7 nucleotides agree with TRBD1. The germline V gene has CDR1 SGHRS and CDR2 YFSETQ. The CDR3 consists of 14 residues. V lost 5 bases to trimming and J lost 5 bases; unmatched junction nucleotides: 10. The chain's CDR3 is CASRARQGFNEQYF. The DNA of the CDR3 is TGCGCCAGCAGAGCACGACAGGGATTCAACGAGCAGTACTTC.

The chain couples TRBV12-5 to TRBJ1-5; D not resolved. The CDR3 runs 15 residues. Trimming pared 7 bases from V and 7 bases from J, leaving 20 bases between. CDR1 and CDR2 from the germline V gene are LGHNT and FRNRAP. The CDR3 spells CASALTPQVRQPQHF. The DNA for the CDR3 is TGTGCTAGTGCCCTTACTCCCCAAGTCAGGCAGCCCCAGCATTTT.

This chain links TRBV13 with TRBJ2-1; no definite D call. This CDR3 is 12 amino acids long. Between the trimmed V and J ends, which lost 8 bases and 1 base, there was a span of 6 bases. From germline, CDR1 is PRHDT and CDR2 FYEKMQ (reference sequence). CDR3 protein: CASRSSYNEQFF. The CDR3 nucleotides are TGTGCCAGCCGGAGTTCCTACAATGAGCAGTTCTTC.

CDR3 region: CASSEPTQENTEAFF. The CDR3 coding sequence is TGTGCCAGCAGTGAACCGACACAGGAAAACACTGAAGCTTTCTTT. This chain uses TRBV6-1 with TRBJ1-1; D perhaps matches TRBD1 (5 bases). Deletions cut 2 bases from V and 2 bases from J, with 12 bases between. The germline V gene has CDR1 MNHNS and CDR2 SASEGT. The CDR3 is 15 residues long.

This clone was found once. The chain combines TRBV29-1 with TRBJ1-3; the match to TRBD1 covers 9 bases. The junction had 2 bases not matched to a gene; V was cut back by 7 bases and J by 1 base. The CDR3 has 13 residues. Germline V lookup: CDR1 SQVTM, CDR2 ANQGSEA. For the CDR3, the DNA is TGCAGCGGGACAGGGGATTCTGGAAACACCATATATTTT. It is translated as CSGTGDSGNTIYF.

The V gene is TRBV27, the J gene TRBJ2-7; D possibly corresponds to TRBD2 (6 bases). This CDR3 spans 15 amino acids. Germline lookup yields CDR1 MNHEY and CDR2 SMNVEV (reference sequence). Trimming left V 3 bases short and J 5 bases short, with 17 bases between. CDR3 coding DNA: TGTGCCAGCAGTTTCTTCGGAGGGGCCAGGAACGAGCAGTACTTC. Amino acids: CASSFFGGARNEQYF.

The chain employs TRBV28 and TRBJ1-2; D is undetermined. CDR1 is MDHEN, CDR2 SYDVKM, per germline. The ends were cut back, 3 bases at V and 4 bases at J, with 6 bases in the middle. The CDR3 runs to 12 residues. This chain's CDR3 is CASSLQAYGYTF. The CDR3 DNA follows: TGTGCCAGCAGTTTGCAGGCCTATGGCTACACCTTC.

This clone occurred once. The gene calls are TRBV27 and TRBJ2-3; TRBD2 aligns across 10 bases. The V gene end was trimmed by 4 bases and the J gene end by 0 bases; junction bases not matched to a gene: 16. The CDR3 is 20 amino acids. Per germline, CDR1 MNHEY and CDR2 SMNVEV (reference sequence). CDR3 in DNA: TGTGCCAGCAGTTCCCTCGGTCCGCTAGCGGGGGCCACTAGCACAGATACGCAGTATTTT. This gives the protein CASSSLGPLAGATSTDTQYF.

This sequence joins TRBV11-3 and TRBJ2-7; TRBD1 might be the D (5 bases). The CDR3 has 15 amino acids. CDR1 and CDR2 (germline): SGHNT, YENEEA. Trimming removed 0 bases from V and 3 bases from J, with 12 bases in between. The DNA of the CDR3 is TGTGCCAGCAGCTTAGACGGGTCAGGGATCTACGAGCAGTACTTC. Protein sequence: CASSLDGSGIYEQYF.

The CDR3 DNA reads TGTGCCAGTAGAGGAAGACAGGACCCCTACGAGCAGTACTTC. Translated: CASRGRQDPYEQYF. The V gene is TRBV19, the J gene TRBJ2-7, with D perhaps matching TRBD1 (6 bases). CDR3 size: 14 residues. V lost 6 bases and J lost 2, with 14 bases in between. Germline V CDR1 and CDR2: LNHDA, SQIVND (reference sequence).

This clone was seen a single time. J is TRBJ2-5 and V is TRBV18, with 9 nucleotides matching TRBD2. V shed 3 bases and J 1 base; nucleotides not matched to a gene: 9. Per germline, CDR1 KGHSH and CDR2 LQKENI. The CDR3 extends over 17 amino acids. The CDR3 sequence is CASSPSLAGKGQETQYF. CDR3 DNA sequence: TGTGCCAGCTCACCTTCTCTAGCGGGGAAAGGCCAAGAGACCCAGTACTTC. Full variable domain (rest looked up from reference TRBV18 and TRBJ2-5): NAGVMQNPRHLVRRRGQEARLRCSPMKGHSHVYWYRQLPEEGLKFMVYLQKENIIDESGMPKERFSAEFPKEGPSILRIQQVVRGDSAAYFCASSPSLAGKGQETQYFGPGTRLLVL.

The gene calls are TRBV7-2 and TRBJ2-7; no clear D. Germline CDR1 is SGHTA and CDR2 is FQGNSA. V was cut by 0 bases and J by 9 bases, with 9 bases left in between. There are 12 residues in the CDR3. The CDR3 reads CASSLASMGQYF. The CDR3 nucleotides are TGTGCCAGCAGCTTAGCCTCAATGGGGCAGTACTTC.

This CDR3 is CASRAGTGLNEQFF. In nucleotides, the CDR3 is TGTGCCAGCAGGGCCGGGACAGGGCTAAATGAGCAGTTCTTC. The chain carries TRBV6-5 and TRBJ2-1; 9 bases map to TRBD1. Germline trimming cut 6 bases from V and 7 bases from J; bases unmatched to any gene: 7. The germline gives CDR1 MNHEY, CDR2 SVGAGI. The CDR3 spans 14 residues.

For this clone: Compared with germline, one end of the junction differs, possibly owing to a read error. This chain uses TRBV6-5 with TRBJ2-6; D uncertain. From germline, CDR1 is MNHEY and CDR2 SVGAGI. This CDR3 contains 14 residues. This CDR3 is CATSDVSGANVLTF. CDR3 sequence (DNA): TGTGCCACCAGTGACGTATCTGGGGCCAACGTCCTGACTTTC.